Below, 29 T cell receptor beta chains from the same sample are listed, as sequenced in a study of T-cell memory formation after mild COVID-19. TCRdb reprocessed the 5' RACE reads via MiXCR and lists one record per CDR3 protein. The data hold 190,000 or so distinct CDR3 sequences, with about 10% observed a single time. Sequenced input: PBMCs or a T cell subset sorted from them (not recorded which). These receptors all stem from a young man who had mild COVID-19 (a few samples of this study predate the infection). Cell type and time point are not known.

The rearrangement uses TRBV7-2 and TRBJ2-3; D perhaps matches TRBD2 (7 bases). CDR1 and CDR2 from the germline V gene are SGHTA and FQGNSA. The V end was cut by 7 bases, the J end by 2 bases, with 16 bases between. The CDR3 has 15 residues. CDR3 nucleotide sequence: TGTGCCAGCAACCCGAGGGGGGGAAACACAGATACGCAGTATTTT. It encodes CASNPRGGNTDTQYF.

The table lists this clonotype with a few counts. The J gene is TRBJ2-1, the V gene TRBV20-1; 9 bases align to TRBD2. Germline CDR1 reads DFQATT; CDR2 reads SNEGSKA (reference sequence). J lost 8 bases, V lost 3 bases, and 5 bases had no gene match. CDR3 size: 13 residues. CDR3 DNA: TGCAGTGCTAGGCAGCGGGGGGATGATGAGCAGTTCTTC. Its protein is CSARQRGDDEQFF.

The V call is TRBV5-1, the J call TRBJ1-4, with TRBD1 matching over 12 bases. The CDR3 totals 18 residues. V lost 0 bases, J lost 5 bases, and 8 bases stayed unmatched. Germline V gene data show CDR1 as SGHRS and CDR2 as YFSETQ. The CDR3 DNA reads TGCGCCAGCAGCTTGGCGCCGGGACAGGGGGCGAAGAATGAAAAACTGTTTTTT. Encoded protein: CASSLAPGQGAKNEKLFF.

The sample holds a few counts of this clonotype. J is TRBJ2-2 and V is TRBV12-3 or TRBV12-4; possibly TRBD2 for D (6 bases). The ends were cut back, 3 bases at V and 4 bases at J, with 15 bases in the middle. The CDR3 length is 16 residues. The DNA for the CDR3 is TGTGCCAGCAGTTTTTGGCGGGGTTCCCTCACCGGGGAGCTGTTTTTT. It yields the protein CASSFWRGSLTGELFF.

The genes are TRBV6-5 and TRBJ2-3, with D perhaps matching TRBD2 (6 bases). The CDR3 is made up of 15 amino acids. V shed 0 bases and J shed 4 bases, with 11 bases lying between them. Germline CDR1 reads MNHEY; CDR2 reads SVGAGI. The CDR3 is CASSYSEGLPDTQYF. The CDR3 DNA reads as TGTGCCAGCAGTTACTCGGAGGGGTTACCAGATACGCAGTATTTT.

In this sample, this clonotype turned up many times. This rearrangement joins TRBV7-2 to TRBJ1-1; D is unclear. The CDR3 covers 11 residues. V was trimmed by 5 bases and J by 5 bases, leaving 6 bases between them. Germline CDR1 and CDR2: SGHTA and FQGNSA. CDR3 amino acids: CASSRQTEAFF. The CDR3 DNA reads as TGTGCCAGCAGCCGCCAAACTGAAGCTTTCTTT.

The rearrangement joins TRBV5-1 to TRBJ2-1; no firm D call. Germline V CDR1 and CDR2: SGHRS, YFSETQ. The ends were cut back, 2 bases at V and 6 bases at J, with 9 bases in the middle. This CDR3 contains 13 residues. The CDR3 sequence is CASSFEPFNEQFF. The CDR3 bases are TGCGCCAGCAGCTTCGAACCCTTCAATGAGCAGTTCTTC.

This clonotype came up many times. The rearrangement joins TRBV7-2 to TRBJ2-7; D is unclear. Deletions cut 2 bases from V and 3 bases from J, with 11 bases between. The CDR3 has 14 residues. Germline V lookup: CDR1 SGHTA, CDR2 FQGNSA. The CDR3: CASSLNPGDYEQYF. DNA for the CDR3: TGTGCCAGCAGCTTAAACCCAGGAGACTACGAGCAGTACTTC.

The rearrangement uses TRBV7-3 and TRBJ2-5; D is possibly TRBD2 (7 bases). The CDR3 consists of 14 residues. CDR1 SGHTA and CDR2 FQGTGA come from the germline V gene. Trimming removed 5 bases at V and 4 bases at J, with 14 bases between. CDR3 in amino acids: CASSNGGPGETQYF. CDR3 bases: TGTGCCAGCAGCAACGGGGGGCCGGGAGAGACCCAGTACTTC.

In its sample, this clonotype was seen a few times. The rearrangement links TRBV20-1 to TRBJ1-4, with D uncertain. The germline V gene has CDR1 DFQATT and CDR2 SNEGSKA (reference sequence). CDR3 length equals 15 residues. Trimming pared 5 bases from V and 2 bases from J, leaving 15 bases between. CDR3 sequence: CSADDSAGTNEKLFF. The CDR3 nucleotides read TGCAGTGCTGACGACTCGGCGGGGACTAATGAAAAACTGTTTTTT.

This clonotype has more than one count but fewer than ten. The gene calls are TRBV5-1 and TRBJ1-4; unclear D gene. The germline CDR1 and CDR2 sequences are SGHRS and YFSETQ. CDR3 length equals 14 residues. The germline V and J ends were trimmed by 1 base and 6 bases, with 10 bases remaining between them. In nucleotides, the CDR3 is TGCGCCAGCAGCTTGCGGGGTGTCGATGAAAAACTGTTTTTT. Its protein is CASSLRGVDEKLFF. The full variable domain, with the rest looked up from reference TRBV5-1 and TRBJ1-4, is KAGVTQTPRYLIKTRGQQVTLSCSPISGHRSVSWYQQTPGQGLQFLFEYFSETQRNKGNFPGRFSGRQFSNSRSEMNVSTLELGDSALYLCASSLRGVDEKLFFGSGTQLSVL.

The V and J genes are TRBV12-3 or TRBV12-4 and TRBJ1-3; D may be TRBD1 (6 bases). CDR3 length: 16 amino acids. Trimming took 5 bases from V and 2 from J, leaving 16 bases between them. The CDR3 sequence: CASSLRTDGPGNTIYF. The CDR3, as DNA: TGTGCCAGCAGTCTACGGACAGATGGGCCTGGAAACACCATATATTTT.

This chain joins TRBV28 and TRBJ1-3; 9 nucleotides match TRBD1. Germline V gene lookup returns CDR1 MDHEN and CDR2 SYDVKM. The CDR3 loop spans 16 amino acids. Trimming took 4 bases from V and 4 from J; bases not matched to a gene: 8. The CDR3 DNA reads TGTGCCAGCAGTTCGTTCCTGGGACAGGGAGGAAACACCATATATTTT. Translation: CASSSFLGQGGNTIYF.

There are a few counts of this clonotype. V and J are TRBV7-9 and TRBJ2-7; TRBD1 matches 8 bases. J lost 0 bases, V lost 4 bases, and 5 bases had no gene match. CDR3 size: 15 residues. The germline V gene has CDR1 SEHNR and CDR2 FQNEAQ (reference sequence). CDR3 sequence reads: CASSSRTGNSYEQYF. The CDR3 nucleotides read TGTGCCAGCAGCTCCCGGACAGGGAACTCCTACGAGCAGTACTTC.

The chain joins TRBV20-1 to TRBJ1-1; 8 nucleotides line up with TRBD1. Looked up from germline, CDR1 is DFQATT and CDR2 is SNEGSKA (reference sequence). With 5 bases clipped from V and 5 bases from J, the junction kept 4 bases outside the gene matches. The CDR3 runs to 12 residues. The DNA for the CDR3 is TGCAGTGCTCTGCAGGGGGCGACTGAAGCTTTCTTT. Protein product: CSALQGATEAFF.

In its sample, this clonotype was seen a few times. For the CDR3, the DNA is TGTGCCAGCAGCTTGGTAGAGTTAGGAAACACCATATATTTT. It codes for CASSLVELGNTIYF. V is TRBV5-6 and J is TRBJ1-3; D is uncertain. The CDR3 covers 14 residues. Germline loops: CDR1 SGHDT, CDR2 YYEEEE. V lost 0 bases and J 4 bases, leaving 8 bases between the germline ends.

There are a few counts of this clonotype. This chain uses TRBV5-1 with TRBJ2-5, with D unclear. V was pared by 0 bases and J by 5 bases, with 8 bases between. CDR1 and CDR2 (germline): SGHRS, YFSETQ. This CDR3 spans 13 amino acids. The CDR3 DNA is TGCGCCAGCAGCTTGGAGGATGGGGAGACCCAGTACTTC. It is translated as CASSLEDGETQYF.

This clonotype came up many times. J is TRBJ2-2 and V is TRBV7-2; 9 bases align to TRBD1. Looked up from germline, CDR1 is SGHTA and CDR2 is FQGNSA. J was trimmed by 2 bases and V by 4 bases; bases with no gene match: 2. The CDR3 has 15 residues. The CDR3 reads CASSSGQGNTGELFF. In DNA, the CDR3 is TGTGCCAGCAGCTCGGGACAGGGTAACACCGGGGAGCTGTTTTTT.

Only a few counts were recorded for this clonotype. This chain uses TRBV21-1 with TRBJ2-5. TRBV21-1 is shown as a pseudogene. This CDR3 is 16 amino acids long. The CDR3 DNA sequence: TGTGCCAGCAGCAGATCAGAGCCGACGGTGGAAGAGACCCAGTACTTC. Translating it yields CASSRSEPTVEETQYF.

This clonotype was detected only a few times. The CDR3 reads CSARVGAGWKKLFF. In DNA form, the CDR3 reads TGCAGTGCTAGAGTGGGGGCAGGGTGGAAAAAACTGTTTTTT. The chain combines TRBV20-1 with TRBJ1-4; tentatively, D is TRBD1 (6 bases). CDR1 and CDR2 from the germline V gene are DFQATT and SNEGSKA (reference sequence). V lost 1 base and J 9 bases, leaving 15 bases between the germline ends. The CDR3 runs 14 residues.

This clonotype has a handful of counts. The chain uses TRBV6-6 and TRBJ2-3; D is perhaps TRBD1 or TRBD2 (5 bases each). CDR1 MNHNY and CDR2 SVGAGI come from the germline V gene (reference sequence). Trimming pared 4 bases from V and 2 bases from J, leaving 10 bases between. This CDR3 is 14 amino acids long. For the CDR3, the DNA is TGTGCCAGCAGTTCTGAGGGGCCCACAGATACGCAGTATTTT. As protein: CASSSEGPTDTQYF.

This clonotype was detected only a few times. This chain links TRBV5-6 with TRBJ1-1; D might be TRBD1 (5 bases). The germline CDR1 and CDR2 sequences are SGHDT and YYEEEE. CDR3 length: 14 amino acids. Deletions cut 5 bases from V and 7 bases from J, with 18 bases between. This chain's CDR3 is CASRRTGREIEAFF. As DNA, the CDR3 is TGTGCCAGCAGGCGGACGGGACGGGAAATTGAAGCTTTCTTT. The complete variable domain, with remaining parts taken from reference TRBV5-6 and TRBJ1-1, reads DAGVTQSPTHLIKTRGQQVTLRCSPKSGHDTVSWYQQALGQGPQFIFQYYEEEERQRGNFPDRFSGHQFPNYSSELNVNALLLGDSALYLCASRRTGREIEAFFGQGTRLTVV.

This clonotype was found a few times. The chain uses TRBV6-5 and TRBJ2-2; tentatively, D is TRBD2 (5 bases). The CDR3 runs to 14 residues. Trimming shortened V by 5 bases and J by 2 bases, and 9 bases separated the two germline ends. CDR1 and CDR2 from the germline V gene are MNHEY and SVGAGI. CDR3 loop: CASSTRTNTGELFF. The CDR3 coding sequence is TGTGCCAGCAGTACCCGGACTAACACCGGGGAGCTGTTTTTT.

This clonotype has just a few counts. This rearrangement joins TRBV5-1 to TRBJ2-5; D call uncertain. Trimming stripped 3 bases from V and 0 bases from J, with 9 bases between. Per the germline V gene, CDR1 is SGHRS and CDR2 is YFSETQ. The CDR3 sequence is 14 residues long. This CDR3 is CASSSNDYQETQYF. DNA of the CDR3: TGCGCCAGCAGCTCCAACGATTACCAAGAGACCCAGTACTTC.

The chain recombines TRBV6-6 with TRBJ1-1; tentatively, D is TRBD1 (6 bases). Germline-derived CDR1 and CDR2 are MNHNY and SVGAGI (reference sequence). The CDR3 extends over 14 amino acids. Trimming shortened V by 6 bases and J by 2 bases, and 13 bases separated the two germline ends. CDR3 protein: CASRARDINTEAFF. The CDR3 DNA follows: TGTGCCAGCAGAGCCCGGGACATCAACACTGAAGCTTTCTTT.

This clonotype was recorded a few times. The chain recombines TRBV25-1 with TRBJ1-2; D uncertain. Trimming took off 4 bases at V and 7 bases at J, with 7 bases between the two ends. CDR1 MGHDK and CDR2 SYGVNS come from the germline V gene. This CDR3 region has 11 residues. This CDR3 reads CASSGGSGYTF. In DNA form, the CDR3 reads TGTGCCAGCAGTGGAGGATCTGGCTACACCTTC.

The sample holds a few counts of this clonotype. The rearrangement joins TRBV7-2 to TRBJ2-1, with 9 bases lining up with TRBD2. The trim removed 1 base at V and 5 bases at J, leaving 6 bases unmatched. The CDR3 length is 16 residues. The V gene's germline CDR1 is SGHTA and CDR2 FQGNSA. The CDR3 nucleotides are TGTGCCAGCAGCTTAGGAGGAGCGGGGGGCCACAATGAGCAGTTCTTC. This sequence encodes CASSLGGAGGHNEQFF.

In this sample, this clonotype turned up many times. The chain employs TRBV9 and TRBJ2-3; 7 nucleotides match TRBD2. Unmatched junction bases numbered 6, after V lost 2 bases and J lost 0 bases. In germline, CDR1 is SGDLS, CDR2 YYNGEE. The CDR3 is 16 residues long. Here the CDR3 reads CASSVSGAFSTDTQYF. The CDR3 DNA reads as TGTGCCAGCAGCGTGAGCGGGGCTTTTAGCACAGATACGCAGTATTTT.

The rearrangement links TRBV11-3 to TRBJ1-4; D not certain. V lost 8 bases to trimming and J lost 10 bases, with 14 bases between them. CDR1 is SGHNT and CDR2 is YENEEA in the germline V gene. The CDR3 runs 12 residues. CDR3 sequence (DNA): TGTGCCAGCTACCCTTTTTGGGGAAAACTGTTTTTT. Translation: CASYPFWGKLFF.